This TCR beta chain was sequenced during a study of blood T cell repertoires in COVID-19. Study-wide context: Whether acute or convalescent, the COVID-19 samples came from the United States, Italy and Spain. The analysed material was cDNA or gDNA that came from T cells, B-cell-depleted T cells, or PBMCs.

In the authors' methods: Amplification from reference gene primers served as the basis for estimated nucleated cell counts. The protocol was immunoSEQ multiplex PCR, while the TCRdb copy is restricted to in-frame clones and leaves out a portion. V and J calls and clone size are those listed in that table; D and trimming were worked out from the DNA. The table records over 200,000 clones, roughly 87% of them present only once. After removal of 8 bases from V and 6 bases from J, the junction contained 8 bases not matched to a gene. CDR1 is LNHDA, CDR2 SQIVND, per germline (reference sequence). The length of the CDR3 is 13 residues.

The chain employs TRBV19 and TRBJ2-7, with 9 bases aligning to TRBD1. This receptor was taken from a human donor in a cohort sampled during active COVID-19. The sequencing input was peripheral blood. The DNA for the CDR3 is TGTGCCAGTGGACAGGGGATCTACCGCGAGCAGTACTTC. Translated, it gives CASGQGIYREQYF.